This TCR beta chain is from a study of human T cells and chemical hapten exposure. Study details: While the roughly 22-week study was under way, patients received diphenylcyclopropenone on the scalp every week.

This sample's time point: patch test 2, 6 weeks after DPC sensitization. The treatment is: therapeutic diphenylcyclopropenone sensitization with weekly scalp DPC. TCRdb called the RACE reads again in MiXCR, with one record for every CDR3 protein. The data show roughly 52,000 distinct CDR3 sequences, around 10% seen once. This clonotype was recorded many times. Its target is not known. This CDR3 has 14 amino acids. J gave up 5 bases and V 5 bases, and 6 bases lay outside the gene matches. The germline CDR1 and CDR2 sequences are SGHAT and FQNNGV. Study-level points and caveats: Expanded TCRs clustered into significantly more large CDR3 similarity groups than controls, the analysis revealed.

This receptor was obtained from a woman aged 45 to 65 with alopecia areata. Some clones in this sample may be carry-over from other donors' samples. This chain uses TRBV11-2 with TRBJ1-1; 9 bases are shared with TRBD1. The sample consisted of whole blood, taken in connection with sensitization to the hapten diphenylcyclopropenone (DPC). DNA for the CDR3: TGTGCCAGCAGCCATTGGGACAGGGAGACTGAAGCTTTCTTT. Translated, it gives CASSHWDRETEAFF.